This TCR beta chain originates from a study of blood T cell repertoires in COVID-19. The wider study: The United States, Italy and Spain provided the acute and convalescent COVID-19 samples. Sample material is recorded as cDNA or gDNA derived from T cells, B-cell-depleted T cells, or PBMCs.

The repertoire was sequenced with immunoSEQ multiplex PCR; TCRdb's copy has only in-frame clones and lacks some. The sample carries about 130,000 clones, under 85% recorded once. In germline, CDR1 is MGHDK, CDR2 SYGVNS. V lost 8 bases, J lost 4 bases, and 8 bases stayed unmatched. The CDR3 has 13 amino acids. This receptor was taken from a man in his 60s with acute or convalescent COVID-19. The gene calls are TRBV25-1 and TRBJ2-7; 7 nucleotides line up with TRBD1. The material sequenced was peripheral blood. The CDR3 bases are TGTGCCAGCTCGGGGACAGTATGGTACGAGCAGTACTTC. Translation: CASSGTVWYEQYF.